This T cell receptor beta chain stems from a study of blood T cell repertoires in COVID-19. Study in general: The samples span acute and convalescent COVID-19 from the United States, Italy and Spain.

The repertoire was sequenced with immunoSEQ multiplex PCR; TCRdb's copy has only in-frame clones and lacks some. The sample has more than 250,000 clones, approximately 88% seen once; the top ten hold roughly 1.7%. Deletions cut 3 bases from V and 4 bases from J, with 25 bases between. CDR3 length: 19 residues. CDR1 and CDR2 (germline): LNHDA, SQIVND (reference sequence). The sequenced sample consisted of peripheral blood. This receptor was obtained from a woman younger than 45 with COVID-19, enrolled during active disease. This chain uses TRBV19 with TRBJ1-5; tentative D call: TRBD1 (6 bases). The CDR3 here is CASSIFLLRDTAFNQPQHF. The CDR3 DNA reads TGTGCCAGTAGTATCTTCTTACTTCGGGACACGGCGTTTAATCAGCCCCAGCATTTT.